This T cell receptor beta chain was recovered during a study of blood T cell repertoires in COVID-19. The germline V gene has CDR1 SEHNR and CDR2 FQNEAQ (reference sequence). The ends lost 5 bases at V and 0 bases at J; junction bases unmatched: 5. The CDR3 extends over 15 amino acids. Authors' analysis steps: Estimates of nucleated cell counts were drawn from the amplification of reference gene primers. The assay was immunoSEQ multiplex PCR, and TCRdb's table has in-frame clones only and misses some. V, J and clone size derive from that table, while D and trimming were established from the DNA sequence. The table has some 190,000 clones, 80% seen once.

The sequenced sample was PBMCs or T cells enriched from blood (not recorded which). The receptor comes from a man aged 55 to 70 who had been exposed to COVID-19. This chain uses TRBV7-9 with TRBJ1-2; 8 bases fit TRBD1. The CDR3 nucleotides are TGTGCCAGCAGCGGCAGGGGGCTGGCTAACTATGGCTACACCTTC. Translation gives CASSGRGLANYGYTF.